The sequence of this TCR beta chain was determined in a study of blood T cell repertoires in COVID-19. Study overall: The cDNA or gDNA used as material had been derived from T cells, B-cell-depleted T cells, or PBMCs.

Original methodology: By means of reference gene primer amplification, nucleated cell counts were estimated. Sequencing was performed with immunoSEQ multiplex PCR; in TCRdb, only in-frame clones are kept and a portion is missing. From that table come the V and J calls and clone size; the DNA was used to work out D and trimming. The table has some 490,000 clones, around nine tenths seen once. Germline values: CDR1 MNHEY, CDR2 SMNVEV (reference sequence). The CDR3 sequence is 15 residues long. V dropped 5 bases and J dropped 11; count of bases not matched to a gene: 12. Clinical history reported by participants formed the basis on which cohorts were assigned.

The sample was PBMCs or T cells enriched from blood (not recorded which). The V gene is TRBV27, the J gene TRBJ1-6; 7 bases agree with TRBD1. This clonotype originated in a woman aged 55-70 years who had recovered from COVID-19. The CDR3 here is CASSPPRQGQAPLHF. DNA of the CDR3: TGTGCCAGCAGTCCGCCAAGACAGGGCCAGGCACCCCTCCACTTT.